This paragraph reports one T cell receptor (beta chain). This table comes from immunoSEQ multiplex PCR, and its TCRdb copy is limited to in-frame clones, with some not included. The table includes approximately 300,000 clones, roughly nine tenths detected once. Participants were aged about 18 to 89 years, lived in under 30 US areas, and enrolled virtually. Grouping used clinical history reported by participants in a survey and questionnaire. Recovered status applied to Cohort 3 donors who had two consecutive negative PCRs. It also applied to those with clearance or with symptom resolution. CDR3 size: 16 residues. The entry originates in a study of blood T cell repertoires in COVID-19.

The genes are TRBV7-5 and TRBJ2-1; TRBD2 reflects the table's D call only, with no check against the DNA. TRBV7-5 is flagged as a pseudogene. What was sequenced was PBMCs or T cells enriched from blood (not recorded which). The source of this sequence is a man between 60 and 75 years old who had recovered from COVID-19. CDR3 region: CARSSGLAGKRNEQFF. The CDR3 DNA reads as TGTGCCAGAAGCTCCGGACTAGCGGGGAAAAGAAATGAGCAGTTCTTC.